These 16 T cell receptor beta chains came from one sample sequenced in a study of blood T cell repertoires in COVID-19. Using immunoSEQ multiplex PCR, the repertoire was profiled, and TCRdb retains in-frame clones only, with some absent. The table shows roughly 200,000 clones, with 82% occurring only once. The sequencing input was PBMCs or T cells enriched from blood (not recorded which). The receptors come from a woman aged 55-70 years with acute COVID-19.

V gene TRBV7-8 combines with J gene TRBJ1-4; 8 bases are a match to TRBD1. This CDR3 spans 14 amino acids. CDR1 and CDR2 from the germline V gene are SGHVS and FQNEAQ. The ends lost 5 bases at V and 6 bases at J; junction bases unmatched: 5. CDR3 DNA sequence: TGTGCCAGCAGCCCCGACAGGGGAGATGAAAAACTGTTTTTT. The encoded protein is CASSPDRGDEKLFF.

The chain combines TRBV7-2 with TRBJ1-1; possible D gene TRBD1, 6 bases. The CDR3 is made up of 15 amino acids. Trimming pared 5 bases from V and 2 bases from J, leaving 15 bases between. Germline CDR1 and CDR2: SGHTA and FQGNSA. Here the CDR3 DNA reads TGTGCCAGCAGCCCGAACCGGGACATCAACACTGAAGCTTTCTTT. Its protein is CASSPNRDINTEAFF.

CDR3 bases: TGTGCCAGCACAGAAAGTAATTCACCCCTCCACTTT. Protein sequence: CASTESNSPLHF. The V and J genes are TRBV28 and TRBJ1-6, with D unresolved. The CDR3 is 12 residues long. Germline V lookup: CDR1 MDHEN, CDR2 SYDVKM. V shed 7 bases and J shed 6 bases, with 7 bases lying between them.

This chain connects TRBV9 to TRBJ2-7, with 8 bases fitting TRBD2. CDR3 length equals 14 residues. Trimming cost V 5 bases and J 7 bases; bases outside gene matches: 11. The germline CDR1 and CDR2 sequences are SGDLS and YYNGEE. The CDR3 protein is CASSSSGSAGEQYF. The CDR3 coding sequence is TGTGCCAGCAGTTCTAGCGGGTCGGCCGGGGAGCAGTACTTC.

V and J are TRBV28 and TRBJ1-2; 8 bases map to TRBD1. This CDR3 comprises 16 residues. J gave up 4 bases and V 4 bases, and 11 bases lay outside the gene matches. Germline V gene lookup returns CDR1 MDHEN and CDR2 SYDVKM. CDR3 sequence reads: CASSSSTGVSGYGYTF. The CDR3 DNA follows: TGTGCCAGCAGTTCATCGACAGGGGTTAGTGGCTATGGCTACACCTTC.

As regards this clone: This CDR3 is also generated by other DNA sequences in the sample. The rearrangement links TRBV5-1 to TRBJ2-3; possibly TRBD2 for D (6 bases). The CDR3 runs to 14 residues. V gave up 4 bases and J gave up 1 base, with 10 bases separating them. Germline V gives CDR1 SGHRS, CDR2 YFSETQ. For the CDR3, the DNA is TGCGCCAGCAGCCGTGGAGGGGGCACAGATACGCAGTATTTT. It is translated as CASSRGGGTDTQYF. Filled out from reference TRBV5-1 and TRBJ2-3, the complete variable domain reads KAGVTQTPRYLIKTRGQQVTLSCSPISGHRSVSWYQQTPGQGLQFLFEYFSETQRNKGNFPGRFSGRQFSNSRSEMNVSTLELGDSALYLCASSRGGGTDTQYFGPGTRLTVL.

J is TRBJ1-2 and V is TRBV7-9, with 7 bases identical to TRBD1. Losses at the gene ends were 0 bases for V and 3 bases for J; bases not matched to a gene: 1. CDR1 and CDR2 from the germline V gene are SEHNR and FQNEAQ (reference sequence). The CDR3 length is 14 residues. The CDR3 bases are TGTGCCAGCAGCTTAGCGACAGGGTACTATGGCTACACCTTC. This gives the protein CASSLATGYYGYTF.

V usage is TRBV14 and J usage is TRBJ2-2, with 11 bases aligning to TRBD1. The CDR3 contains 15 residues. Germline trimming cut 7 bases from V and 6 bases from J; bases unmatched to any gene: 7. The germline gives CDR1 SGHDN, CDR2 FVKESK. The CDR3 DNA reads TGTGCCAGCAACCCCTGGGACAGGGGGGCCGGGGAGCTGTTTTTT. This sequence encodes CASNPWDRGAGELFF.

This chain connects TRBV7-8 to TRBJ1-5, with TRBD1 matching 7 bases. Losses at the gene ends were 4 bases for V and 3 bases for J; bases not matched to a gene: 9. The length of the CDR3 is 16 residues. The V gene's germline CDR1 is SGHVS and CDR2 FQNEAQ. CDR3 nucleotides: TGTGCCAGCAGCTACCTGACAGGGCAGCCCAATCAGCCCCAGCATTTT. Translating gives CASSYLTGQPNQPQHF.

The chain is built from TRBV3-1 (or the pseudogene TRBV3-2) and TRBJ1-2; TRBD1 agrees at 8 bases. The CDR3 runs 14 residues. Per the germline V gene, CDR1 is LGHDT and CDR2 is YNNKEL (reference sequence). V gave up 7 bases and J gave up 8 bases; unmatched junction bases: 12. The CDR3 loop is CASTVRDRSGGYTF. The DNA of the CDR3 is TGTGCCAGCACCGTCCGGGACAGGAGCGGAGGCTACACCTTC.

The chain is built from TRBV7-6 and TRBJ2-1; 12 bases map to TRBD2. V shed 1 base and J 6 bases; nucleotides not matched to a gene: 7. Germline V gives CDR1 SGHVS, CDR2 FNYEAQ. The CDR3 runs 17 residues. CDR3: CASSLGLAGGLGNEQFF. The CDR3 region has the DNA TGTGCCAGCAGCTTAGGGCTAGCGGGGGGGCTGGGCAATGAGCAGTTCTTC.

The chain combines TRBV5-4 with TRBJ2-7; D possibly corresponds to TRBD1 (6 bases). Trimming took 2 bases from V and 6 from J, leaving 6 bases between them. The CDR3 runs to 11 residues. The germline V gene encodes CDR1 SGHNT and CDR2 YYREEE (reference sequence). The CDR3 nucleotides are TGTGCCAGCAGCTTAGGGGGCGAGCAGTACGTC. Translated: CASSLGGEQYV.

This clone was recorded at least ten times. V usage is TRBV12-3 or TRBV12-4 and J usage is TRBJ1-3; the match to TRBD1 covers 7 bases. CDR3 length equals 13 residues. Unmatched junction bases numbered 7, after V lost 10 bases and J lost 4 bases. The CDR3 region is CATRGGSGNTIYF. CDR3 nucleotide sequence: TGTGCCACCCGAGGGGGCTCGGGAAACACCATATATTTT.

This chain uses TRBV7-2 with TRBJ1-6; D perhaps matches TRBD1 (5 bases). Per the germline V gene, CDR1 is SGHTA and CDR2 is FQGNSA. There are 14 residues in the CDR3. V was cut by 6 bases and J by 8 bases, with 14 bases left in between. The CDR3 protein is CASRGHLTDSPLHF. As DNA, the CDR3 is TGTGCCAGCAGGGGGCATTTGACGGATTCACCCCTCCACTTT.

The chain is built from TRBV11-3 and TRBJ2-3, with 8 bases aligning to TRBD2. The germline CDR1 and CDR2 sequences are SGHNT and YENEEA. This CDR3 is 15 amino acids long. Unmatched junction bases numbered 5, after V lost 5 bases and J lost 1 base. In nucleotides, the CDR3 is TGTGCCAGCAGCCTTAGCGGGATTGGCACAGATACGCAGTATTTT. This codes for CASSLSGIGTDTQYF.

The J gene is TRBJ1-5, the V gene TRBV6-5; D possibly corresponds to TRBD1 (6 bases). V was clipped by 8 bases and J by 4 bases, with 15 bases between them. The CDR3 contains 14 residues. CDR1 and CDR2 (germline): MNHEY, SVGAGI. CDR3 in amino acids: CASARGGRNQPQHF. For the CDR3, the DNA is TGTGCCAGCGCAAGGGGGGGACGAAATCAGCCCCAGCATTTT.